In this sample, the clone carrying this T cell receptor beta chain turned up many times. Its antigen is undetermined. CDR3 length: 14 residues. Germline V gives CDR1 SEHNR, CDR2 FQNEAQ (reference sequence). V was trimmed by 1 base and J by 4 bases, leaving 10 bases between them. The data are from a study of breast tumors, draining lymph nodes, adjacent tissues. Findings and caveats of the study: Tumor T cell lymph node origin was a supported hypothesis, not proven. Tumor and nontumor repertoires were significantly more similar in luminal-like than in basal-like breast cancer. Data fit most tumor T cells coming from lymph node, expanding in tumor. Tumor repertoires ranked between lymph nodes and nontumor tissue in diversity, with V and J gene preferences.

TCRdb called the multiplex PCR reads again in MiXCR, with one record for every CDR3 protein. This table has tens of thousands of distinct CDR3 sequences, approximately 45% appearing once. The sample taken for sequencing was breast tumor tissue. The chain couples TRBV7-9 to TRBJ2-5; D not resolved. The clonotype was recovered from a female donor with breast cancer. Some clones in this sample may be carry-over from other donors' samples. In DNA form, the CDR3 reads TGTGCCAGCAGCTTAGGAACCCTTCTAGAGACCCAGTACTTC. Its translation: CASSLGTLLETQYF.